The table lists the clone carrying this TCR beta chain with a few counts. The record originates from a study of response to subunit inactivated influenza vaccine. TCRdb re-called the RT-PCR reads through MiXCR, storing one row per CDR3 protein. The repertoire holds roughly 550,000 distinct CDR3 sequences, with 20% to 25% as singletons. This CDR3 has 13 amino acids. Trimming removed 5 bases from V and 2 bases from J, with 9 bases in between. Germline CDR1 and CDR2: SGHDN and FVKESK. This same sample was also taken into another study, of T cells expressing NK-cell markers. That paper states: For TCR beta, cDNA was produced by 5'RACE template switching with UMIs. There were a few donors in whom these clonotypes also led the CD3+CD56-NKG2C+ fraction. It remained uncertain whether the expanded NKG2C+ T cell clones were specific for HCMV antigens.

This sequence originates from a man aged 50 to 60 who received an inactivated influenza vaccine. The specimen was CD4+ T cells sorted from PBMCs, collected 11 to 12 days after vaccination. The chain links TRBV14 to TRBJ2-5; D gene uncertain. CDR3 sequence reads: CASSTRRQETQYF. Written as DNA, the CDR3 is TGTGCCAGCAGCACACGTCGGCAAGAGACCCAGTACTTC.